This T cell receptor beta chain originates from a study of OX40 agonist ivuxolimab in advanced cancers. Clones were sequenced by immunoSEQ multiplex PCR, and TCRdb holds only the in-frame ones, with some missing. This sample has about 79,000 clones, with 85% to 95% found just once. Here the sequenced sample was CD4+ or CD8+ T cells sorted from blood, taken in a trial of the OX40 agonist ivuxolimab. This receptor was taken from an adult with an advanced solid tumor such as melanoma, head and neck, liver or kidney cancer.

CDR3 sequence: CASSWTENSYEQYF. Here the CDR3 DNA reads TGTGCCAGCAGTTGGACAGAGAACTCCTACGAGCAGTACTTC. The chain uses TRBV2 and TRBJ2-7; possibly TRBD1 for D (6 bases). There are 14 residues in the CDR3. V gave up 5 bases and J gave up 0 bases, with 11 bases separating them. The germline V gene encodes CDR1 SNHLY and CDR2 FYNNEI.